This is a list of T cell receptor beta chains from one sample in a study of blood T cell repertoires in COVID-19. Using immunoSEQ multiplex PCR, the repertoire was profiled, and TCRdb retains in-frame clones only, with some absent. The sample yields 150,000 to 200,000 clones, about 83% seen once. The sequenced sample was PBMCs or T cells enriched from blood (not recorded which). The origin of the receptors is a woman in her thirties who had been exposed to COVID-19. Both conserved end residues are part of each CDR3.

TRBV4-1,CASSQLGDRDTEAFF
TRBV6-5,CASSATSGLYEQYF
TRBV12-5,CASGPGYRRNTIYF
TRBV6-5,CASGEGVNSPLHF
TRBV9,CASSVGEGHNEQFF
TRBV27,CATGHSNQETQYF
TRBV6-2/TRBV6-3,CASSYLGGIEAFF
TRBV18,CASSQETRDGGYGYTF
TRBV7-2,CASSLEIPGEVDYEQYF
TRBV7-2,CASSTGDYGYTF
TRBV9,CASSVDWGQGPLAEAFF
TRBV7-9,CASSLDRGLQPQHF
TRBV10-1,CARTPGQKLDEQYF
TRBV7-9,CASSSRQGATNTEAFF
TRBV7-9,CASSLGLAGNQETQYF
TRBV10-1,CASSESGEGTDTQYF